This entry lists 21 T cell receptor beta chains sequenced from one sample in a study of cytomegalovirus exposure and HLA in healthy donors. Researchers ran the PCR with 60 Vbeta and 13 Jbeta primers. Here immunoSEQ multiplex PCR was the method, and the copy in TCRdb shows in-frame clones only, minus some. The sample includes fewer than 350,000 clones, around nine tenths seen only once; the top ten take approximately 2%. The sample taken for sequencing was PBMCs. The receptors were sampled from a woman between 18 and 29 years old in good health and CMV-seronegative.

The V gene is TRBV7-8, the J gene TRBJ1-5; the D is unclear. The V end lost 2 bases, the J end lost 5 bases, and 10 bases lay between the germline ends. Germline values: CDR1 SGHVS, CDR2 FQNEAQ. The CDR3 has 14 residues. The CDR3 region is CASSLMREDQPQHF. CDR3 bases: TGTGCCAGCAGCTTAATGAGGGAGGATCAGCCCCAGCATTTT.

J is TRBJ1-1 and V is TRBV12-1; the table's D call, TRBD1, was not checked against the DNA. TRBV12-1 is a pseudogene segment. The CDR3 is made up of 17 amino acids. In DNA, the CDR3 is TGTGCCAGCAGCCTGGTAACAGGGGGCGTTCGGACCGCTGAAGCTTTCTTT. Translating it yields CASSLVTGGVRTAEAFF.

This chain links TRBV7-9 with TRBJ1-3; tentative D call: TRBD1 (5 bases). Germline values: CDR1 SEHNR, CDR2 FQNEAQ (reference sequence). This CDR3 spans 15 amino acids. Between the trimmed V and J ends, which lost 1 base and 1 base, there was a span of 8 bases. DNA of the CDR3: TGTGCCAGCAGCTTAGACGGGACTTCTGGAAACACCATATATTTT. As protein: CASSLDGTSGNTIYF. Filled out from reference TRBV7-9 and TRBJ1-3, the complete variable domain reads DTGVSQNPRHKITKRGQNVTFRCDPISEHNRLYWYRQTLGQGPEFLTYFQNEAQLEKSRLLSDRFSAERPKGSFSTLEIQRTEQGDSAMYLCASSLDGTSGNTIYFGEGSWLTVV.

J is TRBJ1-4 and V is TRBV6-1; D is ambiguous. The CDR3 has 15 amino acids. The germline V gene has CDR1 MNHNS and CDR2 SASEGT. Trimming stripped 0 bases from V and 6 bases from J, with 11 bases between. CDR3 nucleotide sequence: TGTGCCAGCAGTGAAGCCCCCGGTGTTGATGAAAAACTGTTTTTT. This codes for CASSEAPGVDEKLFF.

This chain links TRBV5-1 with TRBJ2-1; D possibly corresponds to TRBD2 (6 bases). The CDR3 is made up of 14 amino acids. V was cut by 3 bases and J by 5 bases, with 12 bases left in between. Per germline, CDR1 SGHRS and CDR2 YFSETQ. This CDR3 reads CASSSSGGDNEQFF. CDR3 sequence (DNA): TGCGCCAGCAGCTCCAGCGGAGGGGACAATGAGCAGTTCTTC.

CDR3 region: CASSPPTGQETQYF. The CDR3 nucleotides read TGTGCCAGCTCACCACCGACAGGCCAAGAGACCCAGTACTTC. The chain is built from TRBV18 and TRBJ2-5; the D gene is possibly TRBD1 (6 bases). Germline V CDR1 and CDR2: KGHSH, LQKENI. V was pared by 0 bases and J by 1 base, with 6 bases between. CDR3 length: 14 amino acids.

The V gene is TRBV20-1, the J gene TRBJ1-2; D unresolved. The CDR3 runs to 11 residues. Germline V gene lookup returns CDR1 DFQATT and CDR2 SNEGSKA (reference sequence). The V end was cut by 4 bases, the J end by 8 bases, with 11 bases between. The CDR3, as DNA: TGCAGTGCTAACCCAAGCTTAGGCTACACCTTC. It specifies CSANPSLGYTF.

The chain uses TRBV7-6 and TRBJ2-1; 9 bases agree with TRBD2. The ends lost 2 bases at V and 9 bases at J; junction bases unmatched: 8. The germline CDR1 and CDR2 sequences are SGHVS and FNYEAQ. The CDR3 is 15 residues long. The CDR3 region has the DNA TGTGCCAGCAGCTTAAGTAGCGGGGGAGCATCTGAGCAGTTCTTC. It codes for CASSLSSGGASEQFF.

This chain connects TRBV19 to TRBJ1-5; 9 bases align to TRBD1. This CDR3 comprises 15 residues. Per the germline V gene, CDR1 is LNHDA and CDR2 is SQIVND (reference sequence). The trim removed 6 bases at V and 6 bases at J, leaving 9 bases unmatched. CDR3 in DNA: TGTGCCAGTAGAGCCCCCGACAGGGGGAGTCAGCCCCAGCATTTT. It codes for CASRAPDRGSQPQHF.

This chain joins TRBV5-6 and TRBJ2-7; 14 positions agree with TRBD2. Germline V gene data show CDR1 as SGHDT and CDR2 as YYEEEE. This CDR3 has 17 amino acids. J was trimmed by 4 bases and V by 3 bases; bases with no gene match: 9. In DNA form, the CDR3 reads TGTGCCAGCAGCTCGCTTGGACTAGCGGGGGGCAATTACGAGCAGTACTTC. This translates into CASSSLGLAGGNYEQYF.

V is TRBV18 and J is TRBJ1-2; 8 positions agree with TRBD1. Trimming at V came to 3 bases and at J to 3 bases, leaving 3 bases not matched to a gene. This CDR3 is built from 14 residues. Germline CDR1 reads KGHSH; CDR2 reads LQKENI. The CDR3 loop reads CASSPSTGDYGYTF. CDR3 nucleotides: TGTGCCAGCTCACCCTCGACAGGGGACTATGGCTACACCTTC.

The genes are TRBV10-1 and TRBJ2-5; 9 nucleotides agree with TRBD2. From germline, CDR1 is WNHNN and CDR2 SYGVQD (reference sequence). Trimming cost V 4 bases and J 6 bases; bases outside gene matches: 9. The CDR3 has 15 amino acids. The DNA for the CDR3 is TGCGCCAGCAGTGGGTCTAGCGGGAATTTCCAGACCCAGTACTTC. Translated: CASSGSSGNFQTQYF.

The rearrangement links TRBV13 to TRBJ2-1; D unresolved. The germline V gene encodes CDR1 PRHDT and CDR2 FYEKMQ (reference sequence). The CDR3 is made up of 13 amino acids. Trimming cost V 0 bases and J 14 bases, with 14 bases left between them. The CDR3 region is CASSLGAEAFKFF. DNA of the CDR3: TGTGCCAGCAGCTTAGGGGCCGAAGCGTTTAAGTTCTTC.

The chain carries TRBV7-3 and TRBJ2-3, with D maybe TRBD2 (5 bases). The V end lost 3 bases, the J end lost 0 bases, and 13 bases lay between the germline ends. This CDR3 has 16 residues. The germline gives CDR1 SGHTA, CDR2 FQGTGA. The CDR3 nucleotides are TGTGCCAGCAGCTTGGGAGCGTACCCTAGCACAGATACGCAGTATTTT. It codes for CASSLGAYPSTDTQYF.

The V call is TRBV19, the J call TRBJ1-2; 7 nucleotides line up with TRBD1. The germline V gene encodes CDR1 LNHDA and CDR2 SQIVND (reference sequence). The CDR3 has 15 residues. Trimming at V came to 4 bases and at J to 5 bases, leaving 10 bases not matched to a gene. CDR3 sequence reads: CASSSGAGGVYGYTF. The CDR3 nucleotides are TGTGCCAGTAGTAGCGGTGCAGGGGGAGTTTATGGCTACACCTTC.

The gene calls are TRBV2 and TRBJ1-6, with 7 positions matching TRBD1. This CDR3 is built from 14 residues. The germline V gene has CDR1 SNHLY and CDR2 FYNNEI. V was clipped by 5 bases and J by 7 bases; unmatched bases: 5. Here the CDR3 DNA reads TGTGCCAGCAGTCAGACAGGGTTGAATTCACCCCTCCACTTT. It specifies CASSQTGLNSPLHF.

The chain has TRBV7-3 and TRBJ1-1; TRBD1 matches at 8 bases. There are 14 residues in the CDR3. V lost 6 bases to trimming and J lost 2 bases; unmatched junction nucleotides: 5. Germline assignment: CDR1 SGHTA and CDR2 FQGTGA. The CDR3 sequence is CASREGQGNTEAFF. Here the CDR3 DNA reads TGTGCCAGCAGAGAAGGACAGGGTAACACTGAAGCTTTCTTT.

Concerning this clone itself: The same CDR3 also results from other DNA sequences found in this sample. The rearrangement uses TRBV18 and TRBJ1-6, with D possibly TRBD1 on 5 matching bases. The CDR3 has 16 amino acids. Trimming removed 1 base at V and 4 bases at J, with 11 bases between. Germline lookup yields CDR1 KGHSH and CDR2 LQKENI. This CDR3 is CASSPRRGPYNSPLHF. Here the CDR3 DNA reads TGTGCCAGCTCACCACGGAGGGGACCTTATAATTCACCCCTCCACTTT.

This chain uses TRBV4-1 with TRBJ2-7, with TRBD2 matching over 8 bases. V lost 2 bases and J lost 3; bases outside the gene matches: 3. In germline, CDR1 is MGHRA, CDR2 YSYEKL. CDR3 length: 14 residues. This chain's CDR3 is CASSQNSGVYEQYF. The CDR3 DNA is TGCGCCAGCAGCCAAAATAGCGGGGTCTACGAGCAGTACTTC.

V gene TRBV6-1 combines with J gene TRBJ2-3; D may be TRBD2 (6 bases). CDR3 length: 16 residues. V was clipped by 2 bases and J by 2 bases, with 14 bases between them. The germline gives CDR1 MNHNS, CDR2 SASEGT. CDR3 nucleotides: TGTGCCAGCAGTGAAAAGCCAGCGGGCCCCACAGATACGCAGTATTTT. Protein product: CASSEKPAGPTDTQYF.

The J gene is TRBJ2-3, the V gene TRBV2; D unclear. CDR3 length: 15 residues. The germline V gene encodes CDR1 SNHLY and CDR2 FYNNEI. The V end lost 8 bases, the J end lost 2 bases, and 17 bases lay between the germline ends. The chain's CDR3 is CASQKSYGATDTQYF. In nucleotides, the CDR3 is TGTGCCAGCCAAAAGTCCTACGGAGCCACAGATACGCAGTATTTT.